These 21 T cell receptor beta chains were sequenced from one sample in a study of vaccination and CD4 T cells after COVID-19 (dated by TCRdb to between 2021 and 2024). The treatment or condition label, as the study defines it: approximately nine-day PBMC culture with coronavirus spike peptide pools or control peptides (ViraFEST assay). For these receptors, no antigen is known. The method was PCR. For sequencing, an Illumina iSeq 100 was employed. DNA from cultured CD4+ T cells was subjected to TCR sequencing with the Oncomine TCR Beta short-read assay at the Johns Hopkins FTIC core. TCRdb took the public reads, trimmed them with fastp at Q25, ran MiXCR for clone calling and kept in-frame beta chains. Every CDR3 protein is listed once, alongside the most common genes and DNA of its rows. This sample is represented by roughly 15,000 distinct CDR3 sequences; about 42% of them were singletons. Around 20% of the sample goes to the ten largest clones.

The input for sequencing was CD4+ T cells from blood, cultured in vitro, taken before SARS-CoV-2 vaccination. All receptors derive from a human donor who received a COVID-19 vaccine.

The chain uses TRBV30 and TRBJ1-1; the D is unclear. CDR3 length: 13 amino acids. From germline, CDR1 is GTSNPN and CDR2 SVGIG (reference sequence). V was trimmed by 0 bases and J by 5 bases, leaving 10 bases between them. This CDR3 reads CAWSVRRETEAFF. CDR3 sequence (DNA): TGTGCCTGGAGTGTTAGGAGGGAAACTGAAGCTTTCTTT.

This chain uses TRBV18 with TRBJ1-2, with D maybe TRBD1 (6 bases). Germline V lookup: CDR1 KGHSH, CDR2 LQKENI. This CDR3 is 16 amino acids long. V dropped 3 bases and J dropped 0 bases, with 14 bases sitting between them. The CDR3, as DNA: TGTGCCAGCTCACCTTACTTCAGGGGTCCTAACTATGGCTACACCTTC. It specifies CASSPYFRGPNYGYTF. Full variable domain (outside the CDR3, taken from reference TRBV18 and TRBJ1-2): NAGVMQNPRHLVRRRGQEARLRCSPMKGHSHVYWYRQLPEEGLKFMVYLQKENIIDESGMPKERFSAEFPKEGPSILRIQQVVRGDSAAYFCASSPYFRGPNYGYTFGSGTRLTVV.

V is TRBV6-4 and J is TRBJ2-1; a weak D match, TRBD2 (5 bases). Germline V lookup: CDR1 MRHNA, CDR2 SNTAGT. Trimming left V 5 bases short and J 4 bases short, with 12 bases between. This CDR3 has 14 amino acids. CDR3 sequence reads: CASSLRGDYNEQFF. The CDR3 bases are TGTGCCAGCAGTCTACGGGGAGATTACAATGAGCAGTTCTTC.

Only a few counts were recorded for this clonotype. CDR3 coding DNA: TGTGCCAGCAGTGAAGCTACAGACTCCTACGAGCAGTACTTC. This translates into CASSEATDSYEQYF. This chain connects TRBV6-1 to TRBJ2-7; D remains unclear. Trimming stripped 0 bases from V and 0 bases from J, with 6 bases between. The CDR3 length is 14 residues. Germline CDR1 reads MNHNS; CDR2 reads SASEGT.

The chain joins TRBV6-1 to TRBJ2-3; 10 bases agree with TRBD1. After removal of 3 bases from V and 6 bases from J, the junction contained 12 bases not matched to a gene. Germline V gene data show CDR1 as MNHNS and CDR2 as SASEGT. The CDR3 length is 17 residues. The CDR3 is CASSDWTGGIDGDTQYF. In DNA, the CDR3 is TGTGCCAGCAGTGATTGGACAGGGGGGATCGATGGGGATACGCAGTATTTT.

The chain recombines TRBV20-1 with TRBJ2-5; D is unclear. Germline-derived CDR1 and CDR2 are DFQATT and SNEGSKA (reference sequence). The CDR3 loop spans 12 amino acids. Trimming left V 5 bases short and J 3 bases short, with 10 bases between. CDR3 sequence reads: CSAGRTEETQYF. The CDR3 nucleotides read TGCAGTGCTGGAAGAACCGAAGAGACCCAGTACTTC.

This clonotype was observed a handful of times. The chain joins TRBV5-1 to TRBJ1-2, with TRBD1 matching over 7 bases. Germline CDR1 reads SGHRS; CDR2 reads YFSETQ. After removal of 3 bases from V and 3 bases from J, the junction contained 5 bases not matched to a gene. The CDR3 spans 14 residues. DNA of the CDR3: TGCGCCAGCAGCTATTCTACAGGGGACTATGGCTACACCTTC. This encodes CASSYSTGDYGYTF.

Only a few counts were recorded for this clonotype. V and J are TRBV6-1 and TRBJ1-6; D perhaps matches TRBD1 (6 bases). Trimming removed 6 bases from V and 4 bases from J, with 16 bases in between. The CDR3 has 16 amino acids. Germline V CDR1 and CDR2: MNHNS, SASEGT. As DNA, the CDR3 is TGTGCCAGCAGGACAGGACGGTTTTGGTATAATTCACCCCTCCACTTT. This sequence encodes CASRTGRFWYNSPLHF.

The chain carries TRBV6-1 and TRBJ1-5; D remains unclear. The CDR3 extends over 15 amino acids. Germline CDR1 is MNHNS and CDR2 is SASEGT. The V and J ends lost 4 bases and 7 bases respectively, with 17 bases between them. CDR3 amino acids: CASSGTTTREQPQHF. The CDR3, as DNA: TGTGCCAGCAGTGGAACCACGACCCGGGAACAGCCCCAGCATTTT.

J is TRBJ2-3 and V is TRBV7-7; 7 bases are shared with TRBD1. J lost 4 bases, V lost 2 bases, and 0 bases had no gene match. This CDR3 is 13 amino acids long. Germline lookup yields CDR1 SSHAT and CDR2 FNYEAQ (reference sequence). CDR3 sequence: CASSLQGADTQYF. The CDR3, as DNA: TGTGCCAGCAGCTTACAGGGGGCAGATACGCAGTATTTT.

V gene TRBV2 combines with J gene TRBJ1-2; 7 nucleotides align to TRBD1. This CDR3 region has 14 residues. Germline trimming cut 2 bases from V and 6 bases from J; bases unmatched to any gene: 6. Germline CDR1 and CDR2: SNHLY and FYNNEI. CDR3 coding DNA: TGTGCCAGCAGTGAACGCCGGGACAGCAATGGCTACACCTTC. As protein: CASSERRDSNGYTF.

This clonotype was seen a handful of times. CDR3 residues: CASSRDRNNQPQHF. The DNA for the CDR3 is TGTGCCAGTAGTAGGGACAGAAATAATCAGCCCCAGCATTTT. The chain joins TRBV19 to TRBJ1-5, with TRBD1 identical over 7 bases. Germline V gene lookup returns CDR1 LNHDA and CDR2 SQIVND (reference sequence). This CDR3 comprises 14 residues. V dropped 4 bases and J dropped 4; count of bases not matched to a gene: 4.

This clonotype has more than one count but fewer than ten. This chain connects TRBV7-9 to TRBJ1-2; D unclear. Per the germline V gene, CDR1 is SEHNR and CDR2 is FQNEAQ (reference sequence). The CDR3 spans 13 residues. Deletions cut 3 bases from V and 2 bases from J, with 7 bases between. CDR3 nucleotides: TGTGCCAGCAGCTTGACACGCAACTATGGCTACACCTTC. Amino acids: CASSLTRNYGYTF.

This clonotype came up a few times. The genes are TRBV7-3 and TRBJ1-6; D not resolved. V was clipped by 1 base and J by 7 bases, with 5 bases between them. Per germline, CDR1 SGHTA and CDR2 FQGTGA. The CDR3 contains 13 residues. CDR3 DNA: TGTGCCAGCAGCTTAATAGGGAATTCACCCCTCCACTTT. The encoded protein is CASSLIGNSPLHF.

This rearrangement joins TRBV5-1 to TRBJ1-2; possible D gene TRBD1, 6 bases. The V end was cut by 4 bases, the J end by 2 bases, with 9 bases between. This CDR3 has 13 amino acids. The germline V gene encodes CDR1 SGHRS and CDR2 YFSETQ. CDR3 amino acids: CASSAQGNYGYTF. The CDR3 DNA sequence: TGCGCCAGCAGCGCCCAGGGGAACTATGGCTACACCTTC.

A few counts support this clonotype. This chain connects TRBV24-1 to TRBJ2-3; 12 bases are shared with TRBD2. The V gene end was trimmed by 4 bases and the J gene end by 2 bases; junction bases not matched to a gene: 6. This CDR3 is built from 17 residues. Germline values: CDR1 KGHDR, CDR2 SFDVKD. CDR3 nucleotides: TGTGCCACCAGTGACCCGCTAGCGGGGGGGCACACAGATACGCAGTATTTT. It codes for CATSDPLAGGHTDTQYF.

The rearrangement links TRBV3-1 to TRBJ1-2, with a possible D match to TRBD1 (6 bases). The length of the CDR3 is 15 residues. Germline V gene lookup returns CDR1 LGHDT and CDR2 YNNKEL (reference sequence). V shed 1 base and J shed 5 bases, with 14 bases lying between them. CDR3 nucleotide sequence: TGTGCCAGCAGCCAAGGTGTTCGAGGGGGATATGGCTACACCTTC. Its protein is CASSQGVRGGYGYTF. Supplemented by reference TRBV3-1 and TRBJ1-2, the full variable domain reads DTAVSQTPKYLVTQMGNDKSIKCEQNLGHDTMYWYKQDSKKFLKIMFSYNNKELIINETVPNRFSPKSPDKAHLNLHINSLELGDSAVYFCASSQGVRGGYGYTFGSGTRLTVV.

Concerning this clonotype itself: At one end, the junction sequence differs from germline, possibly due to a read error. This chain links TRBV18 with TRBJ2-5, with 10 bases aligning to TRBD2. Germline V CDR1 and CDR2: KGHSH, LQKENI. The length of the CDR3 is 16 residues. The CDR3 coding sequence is TGTGCCAGCTCGCAGAGCGGGGGGGCATTCCAAGAGACCCGGTACTTC. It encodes CASSQSGGAFQETRYF.

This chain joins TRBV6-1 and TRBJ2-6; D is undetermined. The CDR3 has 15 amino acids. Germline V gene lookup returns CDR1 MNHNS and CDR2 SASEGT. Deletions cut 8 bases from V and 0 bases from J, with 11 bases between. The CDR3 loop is CASPMPHSGANVLTF. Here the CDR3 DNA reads TGTGCCAGCCCCATGCCCCACTCTGGGGCCAACGTCCTGACTTTC.

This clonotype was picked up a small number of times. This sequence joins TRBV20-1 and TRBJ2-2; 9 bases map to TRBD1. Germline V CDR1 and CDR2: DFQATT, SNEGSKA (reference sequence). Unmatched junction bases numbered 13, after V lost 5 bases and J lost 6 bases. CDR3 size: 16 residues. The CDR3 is CSAGVSGTGRSGELFF. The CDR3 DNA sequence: TGCAGTGCTGGGGTTTCCGGGACAGGGAGGTCCGGGGAGCTGTTTTTT.

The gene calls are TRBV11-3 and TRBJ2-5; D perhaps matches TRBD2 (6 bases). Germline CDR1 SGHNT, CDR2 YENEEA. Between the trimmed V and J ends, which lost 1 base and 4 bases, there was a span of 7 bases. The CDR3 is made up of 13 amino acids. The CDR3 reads CASSLVGGETQYF. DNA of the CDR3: TGTGCCAGCAGCTTAGTCGGGGGAGAGACCCAGTACTTC.